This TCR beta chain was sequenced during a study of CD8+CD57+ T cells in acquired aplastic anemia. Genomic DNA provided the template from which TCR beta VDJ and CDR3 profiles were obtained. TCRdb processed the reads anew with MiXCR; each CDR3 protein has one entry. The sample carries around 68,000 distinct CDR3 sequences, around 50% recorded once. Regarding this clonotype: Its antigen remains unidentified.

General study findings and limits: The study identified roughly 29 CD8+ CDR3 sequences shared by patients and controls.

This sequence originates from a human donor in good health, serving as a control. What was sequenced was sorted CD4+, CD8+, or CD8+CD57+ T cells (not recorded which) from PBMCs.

This chain's CDR3 is CASSTERAATSTDTQYF. The CDR3 DNA sequence: TGTGCCAGCAGTACCGAAAGGGCGGCGACTAGCACAGATACGCAGTATTTT. The V and J genes are TRBV27 and TRBJ2-3, with D unresolved. V lost 5 bases and J 0 bases, leaving 18 bases between the germline ends. CDR3 length: 17 residues. Germline loops: CDR1 MNHEY, CDR2 SMNVEV (reference sequence).